This T cell receptor (beta chain) emerged from a study of cytomegalovirus exposure and HLA in healthy donors. The V and J ends lost 3 bases and 9 bases respectively, with 9 bases between them. The CDR3 contains 12 residues. The V gene's germline CDR1 is LNHDA and CDR2 SQIVND (reference sequence). Findings and caveats of the study: HLA alleles were associated with 15,000 to 20,000 TCR beta sequences in a later analysis at 0.05 false discovery rate. On later analysis, the bulk of CMV-associated TCR beta chains appeared to be HLA-restricted.

The PCR employed 60 Vbeta primers together with 13 Jbeta primers. The method was immunoSEQ multiplex PCR; TCRdb's version includes in-frame clones alone and lacks a portion of them. The sample consists of about 86,000 clones, about 77% of them appearing once. About this clone itself: As yet, its antigen is unknown.

This receptor was identified in a male donor in good health and CMV-seropositive. Material: PBMCs. The chain couples TRBV19 to TRBJ1-5; D unclear. CDR3 DNA: TGTGCCAGTAGTATCGGGGTTGGGCCCCAGCATTTT. Its protein is CASSIGVGPQHF.